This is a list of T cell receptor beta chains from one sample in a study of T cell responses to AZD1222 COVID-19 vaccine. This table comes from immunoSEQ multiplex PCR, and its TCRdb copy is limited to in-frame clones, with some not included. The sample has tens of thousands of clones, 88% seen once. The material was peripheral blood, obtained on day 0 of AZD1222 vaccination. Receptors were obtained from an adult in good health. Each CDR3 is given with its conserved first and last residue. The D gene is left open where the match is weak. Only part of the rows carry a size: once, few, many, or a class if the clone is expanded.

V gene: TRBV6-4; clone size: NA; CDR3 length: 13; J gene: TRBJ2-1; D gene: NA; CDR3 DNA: TGTGCCAGCAGTGACGGTCTTTCCAATGAGCAGTTCTTC; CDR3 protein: CASSDGLSNEQFF
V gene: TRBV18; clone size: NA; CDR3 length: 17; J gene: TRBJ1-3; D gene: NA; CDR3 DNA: TGTGCCAGCTCACCATTTATAACCGGGGGAGCTGGAAACACCATATATTTT; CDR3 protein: CASSPFITGGAGNTIYF
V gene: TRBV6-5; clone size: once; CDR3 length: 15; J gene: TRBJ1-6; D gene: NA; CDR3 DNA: TGTGCCAGCAGTTACGAAGGCTCCTATAATTCACCCCTCCACTTT; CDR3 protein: CASSYEGSYNSPLHF
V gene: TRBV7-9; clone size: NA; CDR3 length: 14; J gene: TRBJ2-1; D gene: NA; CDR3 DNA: TGTGCCAGCAGCTTAGAGCGTCGGTACAATGAGCAGTTCTTC; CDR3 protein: CASSLERRYNEQFF
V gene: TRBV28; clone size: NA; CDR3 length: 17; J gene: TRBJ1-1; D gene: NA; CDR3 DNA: TGTGCCAGCCGCCGGCCAGGGGTCGGACCCCGGAACACTGAAGCTTTCTTT; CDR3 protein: CASRRPGVGPRNTEAFF
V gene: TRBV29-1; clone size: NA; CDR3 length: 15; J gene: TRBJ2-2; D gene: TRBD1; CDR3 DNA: TGCAGCGTTGAAGCCCAGGGGGAAGGCACCGGGGAGCTGTTTTTT; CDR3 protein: CSVEAQGEGTGELFF
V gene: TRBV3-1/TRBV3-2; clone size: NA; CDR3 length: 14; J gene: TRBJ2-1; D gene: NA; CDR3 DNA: TGTGCCAGCAGCCAATCCCCAGTTTTCAATGAGCAGTTCTTC; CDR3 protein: CASSQSPVFNEQFF
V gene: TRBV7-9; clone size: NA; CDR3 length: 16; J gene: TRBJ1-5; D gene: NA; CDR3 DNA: TGTGCCAGCAGCCCGGGACATCGACTCTCCAATCAGCCCCAGCATTTT; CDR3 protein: CASSPGHRLSNQPQHF
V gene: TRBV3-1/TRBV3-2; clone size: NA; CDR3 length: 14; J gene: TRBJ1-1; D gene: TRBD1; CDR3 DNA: TGTGCCAGCAGCGGCCGGGACAGGAACACTGAAGCTTTCTTT; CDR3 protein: CASSGRDRNTEAFF
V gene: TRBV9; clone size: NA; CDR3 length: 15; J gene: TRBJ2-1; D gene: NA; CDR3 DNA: TGTGCCAGCAGCGTAGGGGCTAGCTCCTACAATGAGCAGTTCTTC; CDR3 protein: CASSVGASSYNEQFF
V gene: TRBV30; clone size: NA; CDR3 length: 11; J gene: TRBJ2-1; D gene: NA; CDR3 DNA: TGTGCCTGGAGTCCCGGGACTCTTCAGTTCTTC; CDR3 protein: CAWSPGTLQFF
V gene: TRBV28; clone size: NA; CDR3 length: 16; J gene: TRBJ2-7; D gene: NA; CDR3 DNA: TGTGCCAGCACCCCCGGTGGGGTAGCGAGCTCCTACGAGCAGTACTTC; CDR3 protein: CASTPGGVASSYEQYF
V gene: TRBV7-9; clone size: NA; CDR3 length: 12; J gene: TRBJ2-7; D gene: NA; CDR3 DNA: TGTGCCAGCAGCTTAGATGGGTACCAGCAGTACTTC; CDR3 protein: CASSLDGYQQYF
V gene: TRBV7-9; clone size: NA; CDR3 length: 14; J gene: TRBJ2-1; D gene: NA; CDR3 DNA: TGTGCCAGCAGCTCGAGCCTCGCTCCCGATGAGCAGTTCTTC; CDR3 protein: CASSSSLAPDEQFF
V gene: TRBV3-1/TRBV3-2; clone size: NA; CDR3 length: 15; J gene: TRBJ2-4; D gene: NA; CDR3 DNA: TGTGCCAGCAGCCAAGTCGGGAGTAGGAGGAACATTCAGTACTTC; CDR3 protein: CASSQVGSRRNIQYF
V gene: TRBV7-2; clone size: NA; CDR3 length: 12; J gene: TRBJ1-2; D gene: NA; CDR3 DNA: TGTGCCAGCAGCCCAGATAACTATGGCTACACCTTC; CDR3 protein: CASSPDNYGYTF
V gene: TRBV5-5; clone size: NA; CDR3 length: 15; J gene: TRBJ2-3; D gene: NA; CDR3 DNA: TGTGCCAGCAGCTTGGAGTCGGGGGGCACAGATACGCAGTATTTT; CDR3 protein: CASSLESGGTDTQYF
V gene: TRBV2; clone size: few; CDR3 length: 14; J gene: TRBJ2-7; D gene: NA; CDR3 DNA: TGTGCCAGCGTATCTCGCGGGCCCCACTACGAGCAGTACTTC; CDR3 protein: CASVSRGPHYEQYF
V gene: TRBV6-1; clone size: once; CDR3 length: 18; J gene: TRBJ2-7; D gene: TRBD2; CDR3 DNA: TGTGCCAGCAGTGGGGGGTTGTTTAGCGGGAGTAGGTCCTACGAGCAGTACTTC; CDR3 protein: CASSGGLFSGSRSYEQYF
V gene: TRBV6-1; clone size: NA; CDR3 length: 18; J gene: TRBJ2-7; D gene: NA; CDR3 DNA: TGTGCCAGCAGTGAAGTCCCCTTTGCAGGTTCTAGCTCCTACGAGCAGTACTTC; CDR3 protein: CASSEVPFAGSSSYEQYF
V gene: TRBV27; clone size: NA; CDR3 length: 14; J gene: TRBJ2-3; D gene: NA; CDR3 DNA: TGTGCCAGCAGTTTGGCAGGGCTCACAGATACGCAGTATTTT; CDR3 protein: CASSLAGLTDTQYF
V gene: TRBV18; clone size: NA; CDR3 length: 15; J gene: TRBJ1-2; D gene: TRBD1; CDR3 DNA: TGTGCCAGCTCACCAACGGGACAGGGCAAATATGGCTACACCTTC; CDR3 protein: CASSPTGQGKYGYTF
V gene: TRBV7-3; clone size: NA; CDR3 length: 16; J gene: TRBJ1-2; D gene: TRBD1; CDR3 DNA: TGTGCCAGCAGCTTAATTGGACAGGGGGAGGCCTATGGCTACACCTTC; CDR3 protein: CASSLIGQGEAYGYTF
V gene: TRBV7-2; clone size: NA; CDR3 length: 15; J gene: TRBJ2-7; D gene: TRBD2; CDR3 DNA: TGTGCCAGCAGCCCGTCCCTTCTAGCGGGAAACGAGCAGTACTTC; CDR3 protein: CASSPSLLAGNEQYF
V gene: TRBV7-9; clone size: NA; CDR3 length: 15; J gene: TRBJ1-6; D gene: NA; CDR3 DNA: TGTGCCAGCAGCTTAGGGGTTTCTTATAATTCACCCCTCCACTTT; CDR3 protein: CASSLGVSYNSPLHF
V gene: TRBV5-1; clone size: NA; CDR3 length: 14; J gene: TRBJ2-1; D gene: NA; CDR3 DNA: TGCGCCAGCAGCTCTGGACTACCTAACAATGAGCAGTTCTTC; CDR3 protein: CASSSGLPNNEQFF
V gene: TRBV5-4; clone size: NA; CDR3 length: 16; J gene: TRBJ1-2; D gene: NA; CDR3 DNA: TGTGCCAGCAGCTTGGGACCTCTCGGCACTAACTATGGCTACACCTTC; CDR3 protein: CASSLGPLGTNYGYTF
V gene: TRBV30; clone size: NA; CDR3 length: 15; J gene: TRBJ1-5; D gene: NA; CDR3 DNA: TGTGCCTGGAGTGTAAACTACAGGGAAGGTCAGCCCCAGCATTTT; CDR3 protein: CAWSVNYREGQPQHF
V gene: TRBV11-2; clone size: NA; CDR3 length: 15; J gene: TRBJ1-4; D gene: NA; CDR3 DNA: TGTGCCAGCAGCTTAGCTGGGGGAACTAATGAAAAACTGTTTTTT; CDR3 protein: CASSLAGGTNEKLFF
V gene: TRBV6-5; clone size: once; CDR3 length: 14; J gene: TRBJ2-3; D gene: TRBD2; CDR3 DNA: TGTGCCAGCGTCACTAGCGGGAGAATGGATACGCAGTATTTT; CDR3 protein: CASVTSGRMDTQYF
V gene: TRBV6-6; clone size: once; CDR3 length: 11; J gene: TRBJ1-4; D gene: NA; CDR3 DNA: TGTGCCAGCAGTTTAAATGAAAAACTGTTTTTT; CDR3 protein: CASSLNEKLFF
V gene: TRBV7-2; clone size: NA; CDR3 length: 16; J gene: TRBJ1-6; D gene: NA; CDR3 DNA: TGTGCCAGCAGCTTAGGCTCGGCCTCCTATAATTCACCCCTCCACTTT; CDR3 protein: CASSLGSASYNSPLHF
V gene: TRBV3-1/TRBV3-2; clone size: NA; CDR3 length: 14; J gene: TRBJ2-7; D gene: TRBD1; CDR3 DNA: TGTGCCAGCAGCCTCCGACAGGGAAGGGACGAGCAGTACTTC; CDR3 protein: CASSLRQGRDEQYF
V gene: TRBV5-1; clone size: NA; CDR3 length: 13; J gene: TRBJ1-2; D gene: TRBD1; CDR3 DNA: TGCGCCAGCAGCCCACGACAGGGGGATGGCTACACCTTC; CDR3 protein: CASSPRQGDGYTF
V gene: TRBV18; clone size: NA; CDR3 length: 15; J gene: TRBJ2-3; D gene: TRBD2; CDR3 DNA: TGTGCCAGCTCACCACTAGCGGGAGACACAGATACGCAGTATTTT; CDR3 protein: CASSPLAGDTDTQYF
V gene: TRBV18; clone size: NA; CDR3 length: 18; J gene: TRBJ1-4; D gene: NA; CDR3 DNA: TGTGCCAGCTCACTAATGCAACCAGATTTGTCCAGGGAACGAAAACTGTTTTTT; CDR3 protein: CASSLMQPDLSRERKLFF
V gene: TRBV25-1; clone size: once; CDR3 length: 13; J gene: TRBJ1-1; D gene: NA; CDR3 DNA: TGTGCCAGCAGTGATCAGATGAACACTGAAGCTTTCTTT; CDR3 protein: CASSDQMNTEAFF
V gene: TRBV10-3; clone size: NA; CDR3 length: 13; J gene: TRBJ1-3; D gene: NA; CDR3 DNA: TGTGCCATCAGAGGGGGAGAAGGAAACACCATATATTTT; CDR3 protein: CAIRGGEGNTIYF
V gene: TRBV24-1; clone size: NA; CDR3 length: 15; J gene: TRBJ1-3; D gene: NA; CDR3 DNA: TGTGCCACCAGTGATTTTAAGGGCTCTGGAAACACCATATATTTT; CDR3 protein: CATSDFKGSGNTIYF
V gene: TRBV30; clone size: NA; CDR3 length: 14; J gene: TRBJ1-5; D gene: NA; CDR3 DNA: TGTGCCTGGAGTACGGGACCGAGCAATCAGCCCCAGCATTTT; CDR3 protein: CAWSTGPSNQPQHF
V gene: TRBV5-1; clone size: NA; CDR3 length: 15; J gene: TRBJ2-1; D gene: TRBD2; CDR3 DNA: TGCGCCAGCAGCTTGGAACTAGCGGCCTACAATGAGCAGTTCTTC; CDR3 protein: CASSLELAAYNEQFF
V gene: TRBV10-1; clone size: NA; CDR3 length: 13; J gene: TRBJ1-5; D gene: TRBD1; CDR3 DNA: TGCGCCAGCAGGACAGGGGCGAGTCAGCCCCAGCATTTT; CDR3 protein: CASRTGASQPQHF
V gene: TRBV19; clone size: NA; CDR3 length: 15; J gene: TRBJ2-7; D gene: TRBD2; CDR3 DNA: TGTGCCAGTAGTCCGGGACTAGCGGGAGGGTACGAGCAGTACTTC; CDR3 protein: CASSPGLAGGYEQYF
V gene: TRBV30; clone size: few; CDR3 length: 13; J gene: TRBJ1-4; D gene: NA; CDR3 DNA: TGTGCCTGGAGTGAGGGGGTGGAAGAAAAACTGTTTTTT; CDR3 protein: CAWSEGVEEKLFF
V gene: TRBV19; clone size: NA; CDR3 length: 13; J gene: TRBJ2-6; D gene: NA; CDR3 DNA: TGTGCCAGTAGTCCCGCTGGGGCCAACGTCCTGACTTTC; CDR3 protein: CASSPAGANVLTF
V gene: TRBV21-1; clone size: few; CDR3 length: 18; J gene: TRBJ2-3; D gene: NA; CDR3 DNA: TGTGCCAGCAGCAAAGGTAAGGACAGGGGGCGCGGCACAGATACGCAGTATTTT; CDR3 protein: CASSKGKDRGRGTDTQYF
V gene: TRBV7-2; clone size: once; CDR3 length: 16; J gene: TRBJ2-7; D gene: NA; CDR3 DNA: TGTGCCAGCACCCTCACGGCGGGATCTTCCCCCTACGAGCAGTACTTC; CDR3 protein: CASTLTAGSSPYEQYF
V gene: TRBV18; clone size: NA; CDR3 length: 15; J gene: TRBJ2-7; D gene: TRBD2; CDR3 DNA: TGTGCCAGCTCACCATTAATAGCGGGAGGGGACGAGCAGTACTTC; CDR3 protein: CASSPLIAGGDEQYF
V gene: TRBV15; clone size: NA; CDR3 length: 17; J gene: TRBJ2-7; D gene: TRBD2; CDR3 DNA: TGTGCCACCAGCAGTGATAGGACTAGCGGGATCTCCTACGAGCAGTACTTC; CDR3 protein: CATSSDRTSGISYEQYF
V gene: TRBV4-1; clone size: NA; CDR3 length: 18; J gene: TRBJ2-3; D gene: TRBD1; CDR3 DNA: TGCGCCAGCAGCCCGGTAACGTATGGGACAGGGGACACAGATACGCAGTATTTT; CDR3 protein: CASSPVTYGTGDTDTQYF
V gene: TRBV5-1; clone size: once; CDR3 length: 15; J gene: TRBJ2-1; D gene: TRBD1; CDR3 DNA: TGCGCCAGCAGCTGGGGGGCAGGGGGCTTCAATGAGCAGTTCTTC; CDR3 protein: CASSWGAGGFNEQFF
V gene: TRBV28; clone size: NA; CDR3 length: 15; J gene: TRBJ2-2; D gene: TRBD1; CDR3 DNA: TGTGCCGAATCCAGGGGGAGAAATTTGGTCGGGGAGCTGTTTTTT; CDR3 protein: CAESRGRNLVGELFF
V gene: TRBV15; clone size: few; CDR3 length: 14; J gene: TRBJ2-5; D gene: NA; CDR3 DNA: TGTGCCACCAGCAGAGGCCGGGAATCAGAGACCCAGTACTTC; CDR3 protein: CATSRGRESETQYF